These 5 T cell receptor beta chains came from one sample sequenced in a study of cytomegalovirus exposure and HLA in healthy donors. In the PCR, 60 Vbeta and 13 Jbeta primers were used. Clones were read by immunoSEQ multiplex PCR, and TCRdb kept only the in-frame ones, dropping some. The sample has under 150,000 clones; 65% to 80% are singletons. The sample comprised PBMCs. Receptor source: a woman aged 40 to 50 in good health and CMV-seronegative.

This chain joins TRBV29-1 and TRBJ2-5; no clear D gene. The last part of the DNA fits TRBJ2-7 better; the J call may be wrong. CDR3 length: 11 amino acids. CDR1 and CDR2 (germline): SQVTM, ANQGSEA. DNA for the CDR3: TGCAGCGTTGAAGGCGGCTACGAGCAGTACTTC. As protein: CSVEGGYEQYF.

The chain couples TRBV9 to TRBJ1-2; possible D gene TRBD1, 6 bases. In germline, CDR1 is SGDLS, CDR2 YYNGEE. This CDR3 region has 14 residues. The V and J ends lost 0 bases and 5 bases respectively, with 11 bases between them. The CDR3 region is CASSVVWTEYGYTF. The CDR3 bases are TGTGCCAGCAGCGTAGTTTGGACAGAGTATGGCTACACCTTC.

Remarks on this clone: The CDR3 does not close with the conserved phenylalanine or tryptophan, likely indicating a read error. This sequence joins TRBV15 and TRBJ2-7; possible D gene TRBD1, 6 bases. Germline V gives CDR1 LNHNV, CDR2 YYDKDF (reference sequence). V lost 5 bases and J 0 bases, leaving 14 bases between the germline ends. This CDR3 has 15 residues. The CDR3 is CATSAERGFSYEQYL. CDR3 DNA: TGTGCCACCAGCGCCGAGAGGGGGTTCTCCTACGAGCAGTACCTC.

This clone turned up a few times. This sequence joins TRBV5-1 and TRBJ1-2; 8 bases are shared with TRBD1. The germline gives CDR1 SGHRS, CDR2 YFSETQ. V trimming: 0 bases; J trimming: 8 bases; junction bases outside the gene matches: 6. This CDR3 is built from 14 residues. The CDR3, as DNA: TGCGCCAGCAGCTTGGCCCAGGGGGCAGGCGGCTACACCTTC. It codes for CASSLAQGAGGYTF.

The rearrangement uses TRBV7-3 and TRBJ2-3; tentatively, D is TRBD2 (5 bases). The germline CDR1 and CDR2 sequences are SGHTA and FQGTGA. Trimming pared 5 bases from V and 4 bases from J, leaving 19 bases between. The CDR3 has 16 amino acids. This chain's CDR3 is CASSRSTDPGADTQYF. In DNA, the CDR3 is TGTGCCAGCAGCCGATCGACGGATCCCGGGGCAGATACGCAGTATTTT. Variable domain in full (rest from reference TRBV7-3 and TRBJ2-3): GAGVSQTPSNKVTEKGKYVELRCDPISGHTALYWYRQSLGQGPEFLIYFQGTGAADDSGLPNDRFFAVRPEGSVSTLKIQRTERGDSAVYLCASSRSTDPGADTQYFGPGTRLTVL.